This T cell receptor (beta chain) emerged from a study of human T cells and chemical hapten exposure. Specified time point: patch test 3, about 24 weeks after DPC sensitization. Noted treatment: therapeutic diphenylcyclopropenone sensitization with weekly scalp DPC. The CDR3 loop spans 15 amino acids. Trimming removed 10 bases from V and 1 base from J, with 17 bases in between. CDR1 is SNHLY and CDR2 is FYNNEI in the germline V gene. One entry per CDR3 protein, called by TCRdb with MiXCR from the RACE reads. The sample has 150,000 to 200,000 distinct CDR3 sequences, 25% to 30% seen once. The chain recombines TRBV2 with TRBJ2-4; either TRBD1 or TRBD2 may supply D (5 bases each). The specimen comprised whole blood, sampled in connection with sensitization to the hapten diphenylcyclopropenone (DPC). The TCR comes from a woman aged 18 to 35 with alopecia areata. Some clones in this sample may be carry-over from other donors' samples. CDR3 sequence: CATRGDPGAKNIQYF. The CDR3 bases are TGTGCCACCAGAGGGGACCCCGGGGCCAAAAACATTCAGTACTTC.